Listed here are 25 T cell receptor beta chains from one sample, sequenced in a study of T cells in Graves' hyperthyroidism and ophthalmopathy. TCR beta CDR3 sequences were amplified from RNA transcripts. First-round RT-PCR with HTBI primers amplified the TCR CDR3 region. TCRdb re-analysed the multiplex PCR reads in MiXCR, keeping a single row per CDR3 protein. The repertoire has a few hundred thousand distinct CDR3 sequences, around 15% of them found once; the top ten carry 5% to 6.5%. The sequenced sample was blood. The receptors come from a woman under 30 with Graves' hyperthyroidism.

The table lists this clonotype with many counts. J is TRBJ2-1 and V is TRBV20-1, with no clear D. The CDR3 covers 12 residues. With 5 bases removed from V and 9 bases from J, the gap between germline ends came to 14 bases. Germline V gene sequence: CDR1 DFQATT, CDR2 SNEGSKA (reference sequence). CDR3 in DNA: TGCAGTGCTCGAAAGACTGGCGGTGAGCAGTTCTTC. This codes for CSARKTGGEQFF.

This clonotype was seen more than once but under ten times. The rearrangement links TRBV29-1 to TRBJ2-5; D ambiguous. Germline V lookup: CDR1 SQVTM, CDR2 ANQGSEA. Trimming removed 7 bases from V and 5 bases from J, with 17 bases in between. This CDR3 comprises 13 residues. The DNA for the CDR3 is TGCAGCGGGTCCCCAAGGTTTGGTGAGACCCAGTACTTC. It codes for CSGSPRFGETQYF. Filled out from reference TRBV29-1 and TRBJ2-5, the complete variable domain reads SAVISQKPSRDICQRGTSLTIQCQVDSQVTMMFWYRQQPGQSLTLIATANQGSEATYESGFVIDKFPISRPNLTFSTLTVSNMSPEDSSIYLCSGSPRFGETQYFGPGTRLLVL.

The CDR3 here is CASSERGGAEAFF. The CDR3 bases are TGTGCCAGCAGCGAGCGGGGGGGCGCTGAAGCTTTCTTT. The rearrangement links TRBV9 to TRBJ1-1; D may be TRBD1 (6 bases). Trimming took off 3 bases at V and 6 bases at J, with 12 bases between the two ends. Germline V gene sequence: CDR1 SGDLS, CDR2 YYNGEE. The CDR3 runs 13 residues.

This chain links TRBV2 with TRBJ1-1; D ambiguous. The CDR3 runs to 13 residues. Trimming removed 6 bases at V and 5 bases at J, with 13 bases between. The germline V gene has CDR1 SNHLY and CDR2 FYNNEI. CDR3 residues: CASSPGRWTEAFF. Here the CDR3 DNA reads TGTGCCAGCAGCCCCGGGAGGTGGACTGAAGCTTTCTTT.

In its sample, this clonotype was seen many times. The V call is TRBV24-1, the J call TRBJ1-5, with TRBD1 matching over 9 bases. CDR1 is KGHDR and CDR2 is SFDVKD in the germline V gene. This CDR3 spans 16 amino acids. With V trimmed by 4 bases and J by 5 bases, 8 bases remained unmatched. The CDR3 sequence: CATSEGTGRMDQPQHF. CDR3 sequence (DNA): TGTGCCACCAGTGAGGGGACAGGGAGGATGGATCAGCCCCAGCATTTT.

This clonotype was counted between two and nine times. The chain has TRBV29-1 and TRBJ2-3; D gene ambiguous. The CDR3 has 13 amino acids. CDR1 and CDR2 (germline): SQVTM, ANQGSEA. The ends were cut back, 4 bases at V and 4 bases at J, with 12 bases in the middle. The CDR3 nucleotides are TGCAGCGTTGTAATGAGACATGCAGATACGCAGTATTTT. It specifies CSVVMRHADTQYF.

This clonotype showed up many times. The rearrangement links TRBV2 to TRBJ1-5; TRBD1 might be the D (6 bases). Germline values: CDR1 SNHLY, CDR2 FYNNEI. Trimming took 3 bases from V and 5 from J, leaving 11 bases between them. The CDR3 runs 14 residues. The CDR3 nucleotides read TGTGCCAGCAGTGAGTACAGGGAGGATCAGCCCCAGCATTTT. Translated, it gives CASSEYREDQPQHF.

In its sample, this clonotype was seen many times. The genes are TRBV11-3 and TRBJ2-1; TRBD2 might be the D (6 bases). The V end was cut by 1 base, the J end by 6 bases, with 13 bases between. The CDR3 covers 15 residues. The V gene's germline CDR1 is SGHNT and CDR2 YENEEA. The CDR3: CASSLVGGYFNEQFF. The CDR3 nucleotides read TGTGCCAGCAGCTTAGTGGGAGGCTATTTCAATGAGCAGTTCTTC.

This chain links TRBV28 with TRBJ2-3; D uncertain. The V gene lost 6 bases and the J gene lost 1 base, with 23 bases spanning the gap. Looked up from germline, CDR1 is MDHEN and CDR2 is SYDVKM. This CDR3 is 18 amino acids long. CDR3 sequence: CASSSRSTPAPRTDTQYF. CDR3 DNA sequence: TGTGCCAGCAGCTCCCGCTCTACCCCTGCCCCACGCACAGATACGCAGTATTTT.

There are many counts of this clonotype. This chain links TRBV7-9 with TRBJ2-7; possibly TRBD1 or TRBD2 for D (5 bases each). From germline, CDR1 is SEHNR and CDR2 FQNEAQ (reference sequence). This CDR3 is 14 amino acids long. The V end was cut by 3 bases, the J end by 3 bases, with 12 bases between. In DNA, the CDR3 is TGTGCCAGCAGCTTTTCAGGGACCGACTACGAGCAGTACTTC. It specifies CASSFSGTDYEQYF. Looking up the rest from reference TRBV7-9 and TRBJ2-7 gives the full variable domain: DTGVSQNPRHKITKRGQNVTFRCDPISEHNRLYWYRQTLGQGPEFLTYFQNEAQLEKSRLLSDRFSAERPKGSFSTLEIQRTEQGDSAMYLCASSFSGTDYEQYFGPGTRLTVT.

This chain uses TRBV30 with TRBJ2-1; 12 nucleotides line up with TRBD2. CDR3 length equals 14 residues. In germline, CDR1 is GTSNPN, CDR2 SVGIG (reference sequence). Trimming cost V 6 bases and J 9 bases; bases outside gene matches: 9. This CDR3 reads CACNRLAGVTEQFF. CDR3 bases: TGTGCCTGCAACCGACTAGCGGGAGTGACTGAGCAGTTCTTC.

At least ten counts were recorded for this clonotype. This rearrangement joins TRBV28 to TRBJ2-5; the D gene is possibly TRBD1 (7 bases). Germline assignment: CDR1 MDHEN and CDR2 SYDVKM. V was trimmed by 6 bases and J by 4 bases, leaving 15 bases between them. This CDR3 is 14 amino acids long. Here the CDR3 reads CASREQGRRETQYF. The CDR3, as DNA: TGTGCCAGCAGGGAACAGGGGAGGCGAGAGACCCAGTACTTC. Full variable domain (outside the CDR3, taken from reference TRBV28 and TRBJ2-5): DVKVTQSSRYLVKRTGEKVFLECVQDMDHENMFWYRQDPGLGLRLIYFSYDVKMKEKGDIPEGYSVSREKKERFSLILESASTNQTSMYLCASREQGRRETQYFGPGTRLLVL.

This clonotype was recorded a few times. The V and J genes are TRBV24-1 and TRBJ2-2; 11 bases agree with TRBD1. V lost 6 bases and J lost 4; bases outside the gene matches: 9. This CDR3 contains 17 residues. Germline assignment: CDR1 KGHDR and CDR2 SFDVKD. This CDR3 is CATSPFGTGGTTGELFF. The CDR3 DNA reads as TGTGCCACCAGTCCCTTCGGGACAGGGGGGACCACCGGGGAGCTGTTTTTT.

This clonotype has at least ten counts. V and J are TRBV3-1 and TRBJ2-3; 9 nucleotides match TRBD2. Germline V gene lookup returns CDR1 LGHDT and CDR2 YNNKEL (reference sequence). The length of the CDR3 is 16 residues. With V trimmed by 0 bases and J by 1 base, 2 bases remained unmatched. CDR3 in amino acids: CASSQDPSGGTDTQYF. CDR3 coding DNA: TGTGCCAGCAGCCAAGACCCTAGCGGGGGCACAGATACGCAGTATTTT.

In its sample, this clonotype was seen many times. The chain combines TRBV28 with TRBJ2-7; tentatively, D is TRBD2 (6 bases). There are 14 residues in the CDR3. V gave up 6 bases and J gave up 3 bases, with 15 bases separating them. Germline CDR1 reads MDHEN; CDR2 reads SYDVKM. CDR3 sequence (DNA): TGTGCCAGCAGCCGGGGCGGGAATCGCTACGAGCAGTACTTC. This encodes CASSRGGNRYEQYF.

This clonotype has ten or more counts. This chain joins TRBV20-1 and TRBJ2-7, with 8 bases matching TRBD1. V trimming: 3 bases; J trimming: 0 bases; junction bases outside the gene matches: 13. The CDR3 covers 17 residues. Germline loops: CDR1 DFQATT, CDR2 SNEGSKA (reference sequence). The CDR3 here is CSASGTGLHQSSYEQYF. The CDR3 DNA sequence: TGCAGTGCTAGTGGGACAGGCCTCCATCAAAGCTCCTACGAGCAGTACTTC.

A few counts support this clonotype. This chain connects TRBV19 to TRBJ2-2; D not certain. Germline CDR1 is LNHDA and CDR2 is SQIVND (reference sequence). V dropped 7 bases and J dropped 0 bases, with 15 bases sitting between them. The CDR3 totals 16 residues. The CDR3 spells CASIHAGRSNTGELFF. The CDR3 coding sequence is TGTGCCAGTATCCATGCCGGCAGGTCGAACACCGGGGAGCTGTTTTTT.

The table lists this clonotype with many counts. This chain connects TRBV28 to TRBJ2-7, with D perhaps TRBD1 (5 bases). Per germline, CDR1 MDHEN and CDR2 SYDVKM. This CDR3 has 13 amino acids. V lost 5 bases and J lost 5, with 13 bases in between. DNA of the CDR3: TGTGCCAGCAGTCATTCAGGGATGAACGAGCAGTACTTC. Its translation is CASSHSGMNEQYF.

This clonotype has ten or more counts. The chain is built from TRBV6-2 or TRBV6-3 and TRBJ1-1; D is perhaps TRBD1 (5 bases). Trimming took off 7 bases at V and 1 base at J, with 22 bases between the two ends. The length of the CDR3 is 17 residues. Germline-derived CDR1 and CDR2 are MNHEY and SVGEGT. The chain's CDR3 is CASTLIREGFENTEAFF. The DNA of the CDR3 is TGTGCCAGCACCCTGATCAGGGAGGGGTTTGAGAACACTGAAGCTTTCTTT.

The chain has TRBV6-1 and TRBJ1-5; maybe TRBD1 (6 bases). Trimming left V 4 bases short and J 4 bases short, with 11 bases between. Germline values: CDR1 MNHNS, CDR2 SASEGT. The CDR3 runs 14 residues. CDR3 sequence reads: CASSGGDTNQPQHF. The DNA of the CDR3 is TGTGCCAGCAGTGGGGGGGACACTAATCAGCCCCAGCATTTT.

This clonotype showed up many times. The chain carries TRBV10-3 and TRBJ2-1; D call uncertain. With 4 bases removed from V and 0 bases from J, the gap between germline ends came to 10 bases. The V gene's germline CDR1 is ENHRY and CDR2 SYGVKD. This CDR3 region has 15 residues. The CDR3 sequence: CAISGGKASYNEQFF. CDR3 nucleotide sequence: TGTGCCATCAGTGGTGGGAAGGCCTCCTACAATGAGCAGTTCTTC.

This clonotype was found many times. The chain recombines TRBV11-3 with TRBJ2-7; 7 positions match TRBD2. The CDR3 runs to 16 residues. The V gene's germline CDR1 is SGHNT and CDR2 YENEEA. V lost 1 base, J lost 3 bases, and 9 bases stayed unmatched. DNA for the CDR3: TGTGCCAGCAGCTTAGGTCGGGAGGAACTAGGCTACGAGCAGTACTTC. Encoded protein: CASSLGREELGYEQYF. Full variable domain (remainder filled in from reference TRBV11-3 and TRBJ2-7): EAGVVQSPRYKIIEKKQPVAFWCNPISGHNTLYWYLQNLGQGPELLIRYENEEAVDDSQLPKDRFSAERLKGVDSTLKIQPAELGDSAVYLCASSLGREELGYEQYFGPGTRLTVT.

Ten or more counts support this clonotype. The chain combines TRBV29-1 with TRBJ2-7; 7 bases are shared with TRBD2. This CDR3 has 13 amino acids. V dropped 6 bases and J dropped 4; count of bases not matched to a gene: 9. Germline V gene data show CDR1 as SQVTM and CDR2 as ANQGSEA. CDR3 protein: CSVVSGIPYEQYF. CDR3 sequence (DNA): TGCAGCGTGGTGAGCGGGATTCCGTACGAGCAGTACTTC.

Many counts were recorded for this clonotype. The chain uses TRBV12-3 or TRBV12-4 and TRBJ1-5; possible D gene TRBD1, 5 bases. V gave up 5 bases and J gave up 6 bases, with 17 bases separating them. The length of the CDR3 is 15 residues. CDR3 nucleotide sequence: TGTGCCAGCAGTCGGGGACGGGAAGGGACTCAGCCCCAGCATTTT. It yields the protein CASSRGREGTQPQHF.

J is TRBJ2-3 and V is TRBV6-1; 12 bases line up with TRBD2. Germline assignment: CDR1 MNHNS and CDR2 SASEGT. There are 16 residues in the CDR3. V dropped 4 bases and J dropped 4; count of bases not matched to a gene: 6. The CDR3 nucleotides read TGTGCCAGCAGTGGGACTAGCGGGATGAGCGCAGATACGCAGTATTTT. Translated: CASSGTSGMSADTQYF.